Listed below are T cell receptor beta chains from one sample, sequenced in a study of CD8 T cells in Susac syndrome. TCRdb itself ran the immunoSEQ multiplex PCR reads through MiXCR, one entry per CDR3 protein. This sample has some 260,000 distinct CDR3 sequences, with 80% to 90% found just once. The sample comprised CD8+ T cells from PBMCs. All receptors derive from a human donor with multiple sclerosis. Both conserved end residues are part of each CDR3.

V gene	CDR3 protein
TRBV9	CASSSDRGGAEQYF
TRBV27	CASSLRWGGEEAFF
TRBV28	CASSPDRVGDEQYF
TRBV25-1	CASSGQSRQETQYF
TRBV28	CASSFSIGWQLRTHNEQFF
TRBV7-8	CASSLRDWSYNEQFF
TRBV4-2	CASSQERLAGGPRNEQFF
TRBV6-6	CASRWTGVGDQPQHF
TRBV27	CASSLTAGGYNSPLHF
TRBV29-1	CSVRDRAAEQFF
TRBV7-8	CASSLKLAGVASEQYF
TRBV7-7	CASSLWAGSYNEQFF
TRBV2	CASRVGMDTTNNNQPQHF
TRBV4-1	CASSLRGFDEQFF
TRBV7-9	CASSFTEVEAFF
TRBV9	CASSVANGGYTF
TRBV12-3/TRBV12-4	CASTLRGAYNEQFF
TRBV25-1	CASSWSPKGSGELFF
TRBV28	CASSLGTFNYGYTF
TRBV29-1	CSVRWGELGFYEQYF